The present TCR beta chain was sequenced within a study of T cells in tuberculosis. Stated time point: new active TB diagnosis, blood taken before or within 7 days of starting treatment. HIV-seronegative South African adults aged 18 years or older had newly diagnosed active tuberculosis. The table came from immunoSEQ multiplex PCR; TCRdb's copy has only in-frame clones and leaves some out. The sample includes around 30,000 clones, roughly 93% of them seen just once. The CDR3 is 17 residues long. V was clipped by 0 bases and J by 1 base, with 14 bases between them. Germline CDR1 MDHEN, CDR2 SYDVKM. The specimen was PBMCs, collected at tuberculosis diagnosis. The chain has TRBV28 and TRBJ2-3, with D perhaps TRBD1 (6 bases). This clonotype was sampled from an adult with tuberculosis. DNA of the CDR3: TGTGCCAGCAGTTTATGGGATGGGGGCGCGGGCACAGATACGCAGTATTTT. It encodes CASSLWDGGAGTDTQYF.